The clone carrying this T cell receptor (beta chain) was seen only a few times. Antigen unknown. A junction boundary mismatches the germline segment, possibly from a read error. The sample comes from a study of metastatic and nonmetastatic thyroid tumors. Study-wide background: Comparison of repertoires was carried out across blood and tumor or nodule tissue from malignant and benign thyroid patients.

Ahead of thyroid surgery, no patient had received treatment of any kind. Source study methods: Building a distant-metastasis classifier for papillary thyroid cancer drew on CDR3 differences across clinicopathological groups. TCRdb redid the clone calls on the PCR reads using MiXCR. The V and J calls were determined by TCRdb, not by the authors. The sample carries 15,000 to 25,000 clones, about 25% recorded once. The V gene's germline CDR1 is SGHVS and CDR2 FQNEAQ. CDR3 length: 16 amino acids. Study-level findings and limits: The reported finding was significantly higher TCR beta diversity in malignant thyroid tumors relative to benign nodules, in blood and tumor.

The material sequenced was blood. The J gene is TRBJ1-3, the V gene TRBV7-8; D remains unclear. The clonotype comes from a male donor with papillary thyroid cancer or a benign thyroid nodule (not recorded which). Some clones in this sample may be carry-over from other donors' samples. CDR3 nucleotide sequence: TGTGCCAGCATCTTAGCGTGGAAGGCCGGAAAGGGCACCATATATTTT. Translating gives CASILAWKAGKGTIYF.